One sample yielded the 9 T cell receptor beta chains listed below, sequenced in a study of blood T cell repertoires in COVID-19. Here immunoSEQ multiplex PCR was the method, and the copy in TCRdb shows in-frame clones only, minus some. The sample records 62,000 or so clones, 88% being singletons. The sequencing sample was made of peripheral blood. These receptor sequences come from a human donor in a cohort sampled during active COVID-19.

The CDR3: CASSPGQHYEQYF. Here the CDR3 DNA reads TGTGCCAGCTCCCCCGGACAGCACTACGAGCAGTACTTC. The chain recombines TRBV18 with TRBJ2-7; possible D gene TRBD1, 6 bases. The V gene lost 6 bases and the J gene lost 3 bases, with 12 bases spanning the gap. The germline CDR1 and CDR2 sequences are KGHSH and LQKENI. CDR3 size: 13 residues.

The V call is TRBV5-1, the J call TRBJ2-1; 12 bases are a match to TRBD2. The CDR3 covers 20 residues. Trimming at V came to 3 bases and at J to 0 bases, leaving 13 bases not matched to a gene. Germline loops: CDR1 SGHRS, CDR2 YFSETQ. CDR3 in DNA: TGCGCCAGCAGCTCCTCCGGCGGACTAGCGGGGCCCAGCTCCTACAATGAGCAGTTCTTC. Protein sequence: CASSSSGGLAGPSSYNEQFF.

As DNA, the CDR3 is TGTGCCAGCAGCTTGTATCAGAATGAGCAGTTCTTC. Residues: CASSLYQNEQFF. The chain recombines TRBV7-2 with TRBJ2-1; D not resolved. Germline V gene lookup returns CDR1 SGHTA and CDR2 FQGNSA. V was shortened by 3 bases and J by 7 bases, with 7 bases between the two germline ends. There are 12 residues in the CDR3.

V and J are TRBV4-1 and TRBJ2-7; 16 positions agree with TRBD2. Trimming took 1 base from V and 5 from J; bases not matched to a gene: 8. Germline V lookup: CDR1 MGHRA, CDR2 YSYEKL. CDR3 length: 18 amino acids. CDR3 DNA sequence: TGCGCCAGCAGCCAAGGTACGGGACTAGCGGGAGGGAGGCACGAGCAGTACTTC. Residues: CASSQGTGLAGGRHEQYF.

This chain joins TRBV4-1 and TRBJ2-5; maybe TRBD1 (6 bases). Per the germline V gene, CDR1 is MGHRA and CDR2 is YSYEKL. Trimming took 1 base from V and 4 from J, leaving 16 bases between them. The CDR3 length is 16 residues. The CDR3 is CASSQAGARGGETQYF. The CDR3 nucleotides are TGCGCCAGCAGCCAAGCTGGCGCCAGGGGTGGAGAGACCCAGTACTTC.

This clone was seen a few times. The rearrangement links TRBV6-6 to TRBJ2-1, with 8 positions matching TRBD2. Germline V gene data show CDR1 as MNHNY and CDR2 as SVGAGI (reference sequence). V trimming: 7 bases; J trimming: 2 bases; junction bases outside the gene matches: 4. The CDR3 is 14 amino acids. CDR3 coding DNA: TGTGCCAGCAATTCAGCGGGAGCCTACAATGAGCAGTTCTTC. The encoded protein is CASNSAGAYNEQFF.

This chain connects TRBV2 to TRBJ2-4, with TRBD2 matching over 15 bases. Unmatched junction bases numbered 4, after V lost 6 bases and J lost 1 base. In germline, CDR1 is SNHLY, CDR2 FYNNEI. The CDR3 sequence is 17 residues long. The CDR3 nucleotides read TGTGCCAGCAGCGGACTAGCGGGAGGGCTGGCCAAAAACATTCAGTACTTC. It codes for CASSGLAGGLAKNIQYF.

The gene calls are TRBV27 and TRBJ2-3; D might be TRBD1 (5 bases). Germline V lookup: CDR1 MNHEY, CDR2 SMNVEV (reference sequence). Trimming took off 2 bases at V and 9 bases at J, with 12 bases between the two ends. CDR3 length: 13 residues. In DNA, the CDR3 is TGTGCCAGCAGTTTAGGGGCTGCAGGGACGCAGTATTTT. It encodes CASSLGAAGTQYF.

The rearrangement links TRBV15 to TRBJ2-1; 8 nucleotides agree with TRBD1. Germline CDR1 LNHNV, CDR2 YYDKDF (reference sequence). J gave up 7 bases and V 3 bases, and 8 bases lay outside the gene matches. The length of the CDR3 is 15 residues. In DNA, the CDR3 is TGTGCCACCAGCAGGGACCGGACAGGGTATAATGAGCAGTTCTTC. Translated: CATSRDRTGYNEQFF. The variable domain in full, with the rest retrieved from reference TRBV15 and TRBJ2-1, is DAMVIQNPRYQVTQFGKPVTLSCSQTLNHNVMYWYQQKSSQAPKLLFHYYDKDFNNEADTPDNFQSRRPNTSFCFLDIRSPGLGDTAMYLCATSRDRTGYNEQFFGPGTRLTVL.